This note documents a single TCR beta chain sequence. Its antigen is unidentified. This sample is part of a study of cytomegalovirus exposure and HLA in healthy donors. Findings of the study overall: Most CMV-associated TCR beta chains were later found to appear HLA-restricted. A later analysis found TCR association rates differed by HLA locus, highest for DRB1 and lowest for HLA-C. The likely origin of a cluster of highly shared sequence variants was a sequencing artifact. Among TCR beta chains, those listed as cytomegalovirus-associated numbered over 150.

PCR involved 60 Vbeta and 13 Jbeta primers. Method: immunoSEQ multiplex PCR; TCRdb's copy keeps in-frame clones and lacks some. The sample lists over 80,000 clones, roughly 63% occurring once. J lost 6 bases, V lost 0 bases, and 6 bases had no gene match. From germline, CDR1 is LNHNV and CDR2 YYDKDF (reference sequence). The length of the CDR3 is 16 residues. This receptor was obtained from a boy between 5 and 17 years old in good health and CMV-seropositive. This rearrangement joins TRBV15 to TRBJ1-3, with TRBD1 identical over 9 bases. Sequences were obtained from PBMCs. The CDR3 reads CATSRDYRGRENTIYF. The CDR3 nucleotides are TGTGCCACCAGCAGAGATTACAGGGGGCGAGAAAACACCATATATTTT.